This T cell receptor beta chain was captured in a study of blood T cell repertoires in COVID-19. Study context: The cDNA or gDNA used as material had been derived from T cells, B-cell-depleted T cells, or PBMCs.

Original handling: Researchers report that nucleated cell counts were estimated from reference gene primer amplification. Data came from immunoSEQ multiplex PCR; TCRdb stores just in-frame clones and leaves some out. The D gene and trimming were derived from the DNA, and the V and J assignments and clone size from that table. Counted here are more than 200,000 clones, approximately 87% occurring once; the ten biggest clones make up 2.2%. This CDR3 is 12 amino acids long. Germline V lookup: CDR1 SGDLS, CDR2 YYNGEE. The V gene end was trimmed by 3 bases and the J gene end by 12 bases; junction bases not matched to a gene: 5.

The chain recombines TRBV9 with TRBJ1-4, with TRBD1 matching 7 bases. Sequenced material: peripheral blood. The receptor was isolated from a woman aged 45-60 years with acute or convalescent COVID-19. DNA for the CDR3: TGTGCCAGCAGCGCCCTGACAGGGCAACTGTTTTTT. Protein product: CASSALTGQLFF.